Detailed here is one TCR beta chain. Its antigen is not known. PCR amplification relied on 60 Vbeta primers (plus 13 Jbeta primers). Profiled with immunoSEQ multiplex PCR; TCRdb holds only in-frame clones, not every one. The data contain roughly 140,000 clones, about 74% of them seen just once; the ten biggest clones take up 4% to 6%. The sample is drawn from a study of cytomegalovirus exposure and HLA in healthy donors. Study-level results: Confirmation was obtained in vitro that a few CMV-associated chains are specific for CMV antigens. Several of the most significant clusters were apparently associated with common viral pathogens in a later analysis.

The TCR was taken from a woman in her forties or fifties in good health and CMV-seronegative. Specimen: PBMCs.

CDR3 region: CASSPDRDRTGELFF. The CDR3 DNA sequence: TGTGCCAGCAGTCCTGACAGGGATCGCACCGGGGAGCTGTTTTTT. The chain couples TRBV28 to TRBJ2-2; 7 bases line up with TRBD1. V gave up 5 bases and J gave up 4 bases; unmatched junction bases: 7. Germline-derived CDR1 and CDR2 are MDHEN and SYDVKM. The CDR3 consists of 15 residues. The full variable domain, in which reference TRBV28 and TRBJ2-2 provide the parts outside the CDR3, is DVKVTQSSRYLVKRTGEKVFLECVQDMDHENMFWYRQDPGLGLRLIYFSYDVKMKEKGDIPEGYSVSREKKERFSLILESASTNQTSMYLCASSPDRDRTGELFFGEGSRLTVL.